Listed below are T cell receptor beta chains from one sample, sequenced in a study of T-cell reconstitution after alpha-beta-depleted transplantation in children. A single record per CDR3 protein comes from TCRdb applying MiXCR to the PCR reads. Among 500,000 or so distinct CDR3 sequences, 32% were seen once, and the ten largest hold approximately 2.3%. The material was PBMCs from the stem cell graft donor, obtained from the stem cell graft. Receptor source: a human donor who donated a stem cell graft to a child with aplastic anemia. The conserved cysteine and the conserved F or W are not part of the CDR3 here.

ASSLNLGLAGEDTQY TRBV5-6
ASSYSARGENIQY TRBV6-2/TRBV6-3
AWSEPPFEKLF TRBV30
ASSLGREREQY TRBV12-3/TRBV12-4
ASSQPGGNQPQH TRBV18
ASSTWGTEAF TRBV12-3/TRBV12-4
ASRGTGSWSGAKNIQY TRBV11-2
AWSALTETKPQH TRBV30
ASSLAGAPGYT TRBV5-1
AWSLTREDGELF TRBV30
ASSPGTGGLNEQF TRBV7-7
ASSSGREGAGELF TRBV5-4
ASSPPADTQY TRBV18
ASSFLSTYDEAF TRBV12-3/TRBV12-4
SVSAEPTDTQY TRBV29-1
ASSFSYRVGELF TRBV7-2
ASSQAHLDGFMNTEAF TRBV4-3
SVETTGASYEQY TRBV29-1
AWRPLDRRAF TRBV30
ASRARPGELF TRBV13
AWSVATPSYGYT TRBV30
ASSFRGHNQPQH TRBV12-3/TRBV12-4
ASRRPSGGTTGDTQY TRBV6-2/TRBV6-3
ASSYRGWGTEAF TRBV12-3/TRBV12-4
ASSLVAGVTNTGELF TRBV7-8
SVGDRTSGNTIY TRBV29-1
ASSQDQRAYGHNEQF TRBV3-1
SGTPSTYEQY TRBV20-1
ASSLGTSGRAQETQY TRBV5-1
ASSQGVLAGTDTQY TRBV4-1
ASSPDGASSYGYT TRBV18
ASSILEINEQF TRBV19
ASSYSSQDQETQY TRBV6-2/TRBV6-3
ASSFGAGLNTEAF TRBV12-3/TRBV12-4
ASRLEDTSSYNEQF TRBV12-2
SARDIQFPNSNQPQH TRBV20-1
ATSRDRGLYGYT TRBV15
ASSSGPETQY TRBV18
ASSIAGMGIQPQH TRBV19
ASSLILSTFTDTQY TRBV7-2
ASSVGRDGWYQETQY TRBV9
ASSRTGGLSGELF TRBV12-3/TRBV12-4
ASSLELAGETQY TRBV5-1
ASSQLTSGTVSDTQY TRBV4-2
ASTLRPMNTEAF TRBV12-3/TRBV12-4
ASSPGTALTANVLT TRBV12-3/TRBV12-4
ASSLGGTGGRPQH TRBV7-8
SASTSGRAGTGELF TRBV20-1
ASSLGRIYNEQF TRBV12-3/TRBV12-4
SALAQRLSGNTIY TRBV20-1
ASSLIGGPADTQY TRBV11-2
ASKAPGTGGFSSNQPQH TRBV12-3/TRBV12-4
SVRDREIDTQY TRBV29-1
ASSSTLGNTEAF TRBV7-8
SAGTSGSYTGELF TRBV20-1
ASSSRTLTSNIQY TRBV6-2/TRBV6-3
SARDPAGDRQETQY TRBV20-1